The 22 T cell receptor beta chains below were found in one sample sequenced in a study of blood T cell repertoires in COVID-19. TCRdb's copy holds only in-frame clones and misses some; the assay was immunoSEQ multiplex PCR. The sample holds 300,000 or so clones, about 87% seen once. The sample consisted of peripheral blood. The receptors originated from a young woman who had recovered from COVID-19.

The genes are TRBV2 and TRBJ2-5, with 10 bases aligning to TRBD1. The CDR3 sequence is 15 residues long. CDR1 and CDR2 from the germline V gene are SNHLY and FYNNEI. V shed 4 bases, J shed 4 bases, and the junction held 6 bases outside the gene matches. CDR3 residues: CASSGTGGFRETQYF. The CDR3 nucleotides are TGTGCCAGCAGTGGGACAGGGGGTTTTAGAGAGACCCAGTACTTC.

This rearrangement joins TRBV2 to TRBJ1-4; 9 bases fit TRBD1. Germline CDR1 reads SNHLY; CDR2 reads FYNNEI. The CDR3 has 14 residues. The V gene end was trimmed by 6 bases and the J gene end by 5 bases; junction bases not matched to a gene: 4. CDR3 nucleotide sequence: TGTGCCAGCAGCGCACAGGGGGCCAATGAAAAACTGTTTTTT. Protein product: CASSAQGANEKLFF.

The V gene is TRBV7-2, the J gene TRBJ1-1, with D tentatively TRBD1 (5 bases). CDR3 length: 16 amino acids. V was cut by 2 bases and J by 4 bases, with 17 bases left in between. Per germline, CDR1 SGHTA and CDR2 FQGNSA. For the CDR3, the DNA is TGTGCCAGCAGCTTACCGCCTCAGGGAATTTTCACTGAAGCTTTCTTT. This encodes CASSLPPQGIFTEAFF. Using reference TRBV7-2 and TRBJ1-1 for the parts outside the CDR3, the full variable domain is GAGVSQSPSNKVTEKGKDVELRCDPISGHTALYWYRQSLGQGLEFLIYFQGNSAPDKSGLPSDRFSAERTGGSVSTLTIQRTQQEDSAVYLCASSLPPQGIFTEAFFGQGTRLTVV.

The chain is built from TRBV7-2 and TRBJ1-1; D ambiguous. The V gene's germline CDR1 is SGHTA and CDR2 FQGNSA. V was pared by 1 base and J by 1 base, with 10 bases between. CDR3 length: 15 residues. CDR3 region: CASSLGSAGNTEAFF. The CDR3 nucleotides read TGTGCCAGCAGCTTAGGAAGTGCAGGGAACACTGAAGCTTTCTTT.

The chain has TRBV19 and TRBJ2-1, with TRBD1 identical over 7 bases. Germline trimming cut 7 bases from V and 13 bases from J; bases unmatched to any gene: 19. The V gene's germline CDR1 is LNHDA and CDR2 SQIVND (reference sequence). The CDR3 spans 15 residues. Here the CDR3 DNA reads TGTGCCAGTAACCCGACAGGGACGAGAACAATGAATCAGTTCTTC. Translation gives CASNPTGTRTMNQFF.

The rearrangement links TRBV10-3 to TRBJ2-7; a weak D match, TRBD2 (5 bases). The CDR3 covers 12 residues. The germline V and J ends were trimmed by 4 bases and 4 bases, with 8 bases remaining between them. Germline CDR1 is ENHRY and CDR2 is SYGVKD. CDR3 sequence: CAISGTLYEQYF. CDR3 sequence (DNA): TGTGCCATCAGTGGGACTTTGTACGAGCAGTACTTC.

The chain is built from TRBV9 and TRBJ2-2, with 7 bases fitting TRBD2. Looked up from germline, CDR1 is SGDLS and CDR2 is YYNGEE. Trimming cost V 0 bases and J 4 bases; bases outside gene matches: 6. The length of the CDR3 is 16 residues. The CDR3 region is CASSVAASGITGELFF. CDR3 bases: TGTGCCAGCAGCGTAGCGGCTAGCGGTATCACCGGGGAGCTGTTTTTT.

The V call is TRBV15, the J call TRBJ1-4; the D is unclear. From germline, CDR1 is LNHNV and CDR2 YYDKDF (reference sequence). Deletions cut 5 bases from V and 4 bases from J, with 11 bases between. This CDR3 comprises 14 residues. The CDR3 spells CATSPRAGNEKLFF. Here the CDR3 DNA reads TGTGCCACCAGCCCGCGGGCTGGTAATGAAAAACTGTTTTTT.

The V and J genes are TRBV11-2 and TRBJ2-5; D is undetermined. Germline lookup yields CDR1 SGHAT and CDR2 FQNNGV. This CDR3 contains 16 residues. V lost 1 base, J lost 0 bases, and 12 bases lay in between. The CDR3 here is CASSLGGSQYQETQYF. As DNA, the CDR3 is TGTGCCAGCAGCTTAGGTGGCTCACAGTACCAAGAGACCCAGTACTTC.

The rearrangement links TRBV7-9 to TRBJ2-3; TRBD2 aligns across 9 bases. The CDR3 spans 16 residues. V dropped 5 bases and J dropped 3; count of bases not matched to a gene: 9. Germline CDR1 is SEHNR and CDR2 is FQNEAQ (reference sequence). The CDR3 sequence: CASSSGTSQPTDTQYF. The CDR3 nucleotides read TGTGCCAGCAGCAGTGGGACTAGCCAACCTACAGATACGCAGTATTTT.

The chain employs TRBV2 and TRBJ1-4; 7 bases fit TRBD1. The CDR3 contains 13 residues. Trimming removed 6 bases from V and 7 bases from J; junction bases left unmatched: 5. In germline, CDR1 is SNHLY, CDR2 FYNNEI. The CDR3 DNA reads as TGTGCCAGCAGGGTAGGACAGGTTGAAAAACTGTTTTTT. Translated: CASRVGQVEKLFF.

The chain joins TRBV7-3 to TRBJ2-1; no clear D gene. CDR3 size: 14 residues. V was shortened by 1 base and J by 9 bases, with 13 bases between the two germline ends. Germline V gene sequence: CDR1 SGHTA, CDR2 FQGTGA. This CDR3 is CASSLSAGSSEQFF. The DNA for the CDR3 is TGTGCCAGCAGCTTAAGTGCAGGTTCAAGTGAGCAGTTCTTC.

CDR3 in amino acids: CASTRVRNEKLFF. CDR3 DNA sequence: TGTGCCAGCACGAGGGTGAGGAATGAAAAACTGTTTTTT. V gene TRBV6-5 combines with J gene TRBJ1-4; no clear D. With 7 bases removed from V and 5 bases from J, the gap between germline ends came to 11 bases. Germline V lookup: CDR1 MNHEY, CDR2 SVGAGI. This CDR3 contains 13 residues.

This clone was seen a handful of times. This chain connects TRBV21-1 to TRBJ2-3; TRBD2 is taken as the D call from the table, unchecked against the DNA. TRBV21-1 constitutes a pseudogene. CDR3 length: 16 residues. CDR3 loop: CASSKGISGDTDTQYF. In nucleotides, the CDR3 is TGTGCCAGCAGCAAAGGAATTAGCGGGGACACAGATACGCAGTATTTT.

The V call is TRBV4-2, the J call TRBJ2-2, with 8 bases lining up with TRBD1. The V gene end was trimmed by 4 bases and the J gene end by 1 base; junction bases not matched to a gene: 5. The CDR3 loop spans 16 amino acids. The germline V gene encodes CDR1 LGHNA and CDR2 YNFKEQ. In DNA form, the CDR3 reads TGTGCCAGCAGCCCCAGGACAGGGTGGAACACCGGGGAGCTGTTTTTT. It yields the protein CASSPRTGWNTGELFF.

The J gene is TRBJ2-2, the V gene TRBV3-1 (or the pseudogene TRBV3-2); 8 bases map to TRBD1. This CDR3 contains 16 residues. The V gene's germline CDR1 is LGHDT and CDR2 YNNKEL (reference sequence). V dropped 1 base and J dropped 4; count of bases not matched to a gene: 5. The CDR3 spells CASSQVSGGITGELFF. In nucleotides, the CDR3 is TGTGCCAGCAGCCAAGTATCAGGGGGCATCACCGGGGAGCTGTTTTTT.

The rearrangement joins TRBV27 to TRBJ1-2; a possible D gene is TRBD1 (5 bases). The CDR3 contains 14 residues. Germline values: CDR1 MNHEY, CDR2 SMNVEV (reference sequence). The V end lost 3 bases, the J end lost 6 bases, and 14 bases lay between the germline ends. CDR3 sequence: CASSFVSGGHGYTF. In nucleotides, the CDR3 is TGTGCCAGCAGTTTCGTTTCGGGGGGTCATGGCTACACCTTC.

This clone was seen just once. CDR3 residues: CASSTRQGSGEKLFF. CDR3 nucleotide sequence: TGTGCCAGCAGTACCCGACAGGGATCCGGTGAAAAACTGTTTTTT. The V call is TRBV28, the J call TRBJ1-4; 7 bases fit TRBD1. Germline V CDR1 and CDR2: MDHEN, SYDVKM. V gave up 5 bases and J gave up 7 bases; unmatched junction bases: 10. The CDR3 length is 15 residues.

The chain carries TRBV3-1 (or the pseudogene TRBV3-2) and TRBJ1-6; D is uncertain. The germline gives CDR1 LGHDT, CDR2 YNNKEL (reference sequence). CDR3 length: 14 residues. Trimming pared 1 base from V and 7 bases from J, leaving 8 bases between. CDR3 sequence (DNA): TGTGCCAGCAGCCAAGGTTCGGGAAATTCACCCCTCCACTTT. Amino acid sequence: CASSQGSGNSPLHF.

This chain links TRBV2 with TRBJ1-5; no clear D gene. Trimming took off 0 bases at V and 5 bases at J, with 11 bases between the two ends. This CDR3 is 15 amino acids long. Germline CDR1 SNHLY, CDR2 FYNNEI. The CDR3: CASSEAPGSYQPQHF. CDR3 coding DNA: TGTGCCAGCAGTGAAGCGCCGGGTTCCTATCAGCCCCAGCATTTT.

The chain uses TRBV7-2 and TRBJ1-1; D is uncertain. The CDR3 is 14 residues long. V dropped 5 bases and J dropped 2 bases, with 12 bases sitting between them. The germline gives CDR1 SGHTA, CDR2 FQGNSA. This CDR3 is CASSAMPGNTEAFF. CDR3 coding DNA: TGTGCCAGCAGCGCAATGCCGGGAAACACTGAAGCTTTCTTT. The variable domain in full, with the rest retrieved from reference TRBV7-2 and TRBJ1-1, is GAGVSQSPSNKVTEKGKDVELRCDPISGHTALYWYRQSLGQGLEFLIYFQGNSAPDKSGLPSDRFSAERTGGSVSTLTIQRTQQEDSAVYLCASSAMPGNTEAFFGQGTRLTVV.

This chain uses TRBV12-3 or TRBV12-4 with TRBJ1-1; TRBD1 matches at 7 bases. The CDR3 is made up of 13 amino acids. The ends lost 6 bases at V and 6 bases at J; junction bases unmatched: 7. CDR3 residues: CASRQGGSAEAFF. CDR3 coding DNA: TGTGCCAGCAGGCAGGGGGGCAGCGCTGAAGCTTTCTTT.